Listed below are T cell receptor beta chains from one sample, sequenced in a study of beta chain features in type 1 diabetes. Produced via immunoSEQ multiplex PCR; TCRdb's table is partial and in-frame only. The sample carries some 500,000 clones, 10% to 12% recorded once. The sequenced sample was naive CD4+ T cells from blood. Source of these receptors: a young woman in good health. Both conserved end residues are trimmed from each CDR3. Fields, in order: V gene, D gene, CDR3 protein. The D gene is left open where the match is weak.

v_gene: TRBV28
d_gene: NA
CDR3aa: ASNPKAFYNEQF

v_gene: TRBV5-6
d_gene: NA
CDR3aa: ASSLYNEQF

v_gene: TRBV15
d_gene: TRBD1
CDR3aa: ATSKSLQGAYSNQPQH

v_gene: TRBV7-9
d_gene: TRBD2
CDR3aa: ASNPLASKRGESTDTQY

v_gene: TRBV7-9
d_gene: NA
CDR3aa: ASSRTTGELF

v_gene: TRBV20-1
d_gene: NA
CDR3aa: SAKTPGEQF

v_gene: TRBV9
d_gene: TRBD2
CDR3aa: ASSVSGRTDTQY

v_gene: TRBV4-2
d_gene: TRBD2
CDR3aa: ASSPYGTSGEETQY

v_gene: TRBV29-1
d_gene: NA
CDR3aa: SAQYNYGYT

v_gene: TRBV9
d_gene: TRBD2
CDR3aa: ASSVVGREDTQY

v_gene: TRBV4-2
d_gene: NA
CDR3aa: ASSQDPQALRGAF

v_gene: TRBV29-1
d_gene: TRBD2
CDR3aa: SALTSGGELF

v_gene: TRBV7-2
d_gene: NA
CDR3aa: ASSFGRRADSPLH

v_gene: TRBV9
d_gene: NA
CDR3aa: ASSVGLYSGDTQY

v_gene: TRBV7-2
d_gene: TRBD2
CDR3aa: ASSLINSGLRYNEQF

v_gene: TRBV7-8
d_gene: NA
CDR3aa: ASSSRRSRTYNEQF